This T cell receptor beta chain is drawn from a study of blood T cell repertoires in COVID-19. Whole-study context: Some COVID-19 samples were acute and others convalescent; all came from the United States, Italy and Spain. Sources were T cells, B-cell-depleted T cells, or PBMCs; the material itself was cDNA or gDNA.

V was clipped by 1 base and J by 3 bases; unmatched bases: 6. The CDR3 has 15 amino acids. Looked up from germline, CDR1 is SGHTA and CDR2 is FQGNSA. Under the authors' procedure: Reference gene primer amplification gave estimated nucleated cell counts. Sequenced by immunoSEQ multiplex PCR; TCRdb stores in-frame clones only, minus some. The V and J calls and the clone size are those of that table, but D and trimming were determined from the DNA. The sample lists 60,000 to 85,000 clones, 80% occurring once. The origin of this receptor is a man in his 70s who had recovered from COVID-19. The sequencing input was peripheral blood. J is TRBJ2-7 and V is TRBV7-2; 7 bases fit TRBD2. The CDR3 coding sequence is TGTGCCAGCAGCTTAGTACCGGGAGGATTCTACGAGCAGTACTTC. Residues: CASSLVPGGFYEQYF.